This T cell receptor (beta chain) was observed in a study of shared clonotypes between healthy human individuals. Study-level background: The donors, a couple of women and a few men, were aged 18 to 49.

For this clone: The target antigen is unknown. The same CDR3 also results from other DNA sequences found in this sample.

Findings and caveats of the study: Among the subsets, naive ones generally showed larger estimated richness than memory ones.

The V segment lost 1 base and the J segment 3 bases; nucleotides outside the gene matches: 3. This CDR3 region has 14 residues. Germline V lookup: CDR1 SGHTA, CDR2 FQGNSA. The table came from immunoSEQ multiplex PCR; TCRdb's copy has only in-frame clones and leaves some out. The table has roughly 2.2 million clones, over 85% seen once. The receptor's source is a man aged 18 to 30 in good health. Some clones in this sample may be carry-over from other donors' samples. The material sequenced was naive CD4+ T cells from PBMCs. As for subset: CD45RA+ positively selected. The V call is TRBV7-2, the J call TRBJ2-7; 7 nucleotides agree with TRBD1. CDR3 protein: CASSLVRDSYEQYF. The CDR3 nucleotides are TGTGCCAGCAGCTTAGTCCGGGACAGCTACGAGCAGTACTTC.